This is a list of T cell receptor beta chains from one sample in a study of blood T cell repertoires in COVID-19. Assay: immunoSEQ multiplex PCR; the TCRdb copy retains only in-frame clones and omits some. This table holds about 74,000 clones, around nine tenths found once. Sequencing was carried out using peripheral blood. All receptors come from a woman of 80 years or more with active or convalescent COVID-19. The CDR3 runs from the conserved cysteine through the conserved F or W. The D gene is left open where the match is weak. The size entry is marked missing in some rows and otherwise reads once, few, many or a size class.

J: TRBJ2-4; V: TRBV6-5; size: NA; D: NA; DNA: TGTGCCAGCACAAGATCGGGAGCCAAAAACATTCAGTACTTC; CDR3: CASTRSGAKNIQYF
J: TRBJ2-3; V: TRBV29-1; size: few; D: NA; DNA: TGCAGCGCGGTCAGGGGAGCTAGCACAGATACGCAGTATTTT; CDR3: CSAVRGASTDTQYF
J: TRBJ2-1; V: TRBV6-5; size: NA; D: NA; DNA: TGTGCCAGCAACCCGACAGGTCTCTCCTACAATGAGCAGTTCTTC; CDR3: CASNPTGLSYNEQFF
J: TRBJ2-7; V: TRBV7-9; size: NA; D: NA; DNA: TGTGCCAGCAGCTTAAATTCCCTCGGACTATACGAGCAGTACTTC; CDR3: CASSLNSLGLYEQYF
J: TRBJ1-3; V: TRBV12-3/TRBV12-4; size: NA; D: TRBD1; DNA: TGTGCCAGCAGTCGGGACAGGGTAAACACCATATATTTT; CDR3: CASSRDRVNTIYF
J: TRBJ1-2; V: TRBV15; size: NA; D: TRBD1; DNA: TGTGCCACCAGCGAACCACAGGGGTACACTAACTATGGCTACACCTTC; CDR3: CATSEPQGYTNYGYTF
J: TRBJ1-1; V: TRBV14; size: NA; D: TRBD1; DNA: TGTGCCAGCAGCCCCCGGGACAGGGCCACTGAAGCTTTCTTT; CDR3: CASSPRDRATEAFF
J: TRBJ1-3; V: TRBV15; size: NA; D: NA; DNA: TGTGCCACCAGCAGAGATCTTAGAAACACCATATATTTT; CDR3: CATSRDLRNTIYF
J: TRBJ2-3; V: TRBV6-2/TRBV6-3; size: NA; D: TRBD2; DNA: TGTGCCAGCAGTTACCCCCTCACATGGACTAGCGGGGGGATCACAGATACGCAGTATTTT; CDR3: CASSYPLTWTSGGITDTQYF
J: TRBJ1-2; V: TRBV19; size: NA; D: NA; DNA: TGTGCCAGTAGTGGTCTCAGGGGAAACTATGGCTACACCTTC; CDR3: CASSGLRGNYGYTF
J: TRBJ2-7; V: TRBV7-2; size: NA; D: NA; DNA: TGTGCCAGCAGCTTAGCCAGGGGACGCGAGCAGTACTTC; CDR3: CASSLARGREQYF